The 5 T cell receptor beta chains reported below all come from one sample, sequenced in a study of blood T cells in healthy people across ages. A second PCR of 7 to 11 cycles used a sample-barcoded 5' primer and a J-beta primer mix. Each CDR3 protein is one row after TCRdb ran MiXCR on the 5' RACE reads. The sample records 600,000 to 850,000 distinct CDR3 sequences, approximately 43% being singletons. The sample was blood. These receptors came from a woman aged 60-75 years in good health.

The gene calls are TRBV9 and TRBJ2-7; TRBD1 agrees at 12 bases. Germline assignment: CDR1 SGDLS and CDR2 YYNGEE. Germline trimming cut 0 bases from V and 6 bases from J; bases unmatched to any gene: 10. The CDR3 consists of 17 residues. The CDR3 region is CASSVEPRGQGAGEQYF. The CDR3, as DNA: TGTGCCAGCAGCGTAGAGCCTCGGGGACAGGGGGCCGGCGAGCAGTACTTC.

The sample holds one count of this clonotype. The chain couples TRBV30 to TRBJ2-3, with 9 bases identical to TRBD1. The CDR3 has 16 residues. In germline, CDR1 is GTSNPN, CDR2 SVGIG (reference sequence). With V trimmed by 0 bases and J by 7 bases, 11 bases remained unmatched. This CDR3 is CAWSVGRTGVSHTQYF. CDR3 sequence (DNA): TGTGCCTGGAGTGTAGGAAGGACAGGGGTTTCACATACGCAGTATTTT.

This clonotype was picked up a small number of times. The genes are TRBV25-1 and TRBJ2-1; 14 nucleotides align to TRBD2. The trim removed 7 bases at V and 7 bases at J, leaving 9 bases unmatched. Germline-derived CDR1 and CDR2 are MGHDK and SYGVNS. The CDR3 sequence is 16 residues long. In nucleotides, the CDR3 is TGTGCCAGCATCACGGGACTAGCGGGAGAGACGAATGAGCAGTTCTTC. Translation gives CASITGLAGETNEQFF.

This clonotype has more than one count but fewer than ten. The chain combines TRBV20-1 with TRBJ2-7; 13 nucleotides line up with TRBD2. Germline CDR1 and CDR2: DFQATT and SNEGSKA (reference sequence). The CDR3 consists of 13 residues. In DNA form, the CDR3 reads TGCAGCCAAGGACTAGCGGGAGTGGACGAGCAGTACTTC. Its protein is CSQGLAGVDEQYF.

This chain joins TRBV12-3 or TRBV12-4 and TRBJ2-5, with 10 nucleotides matching TRBD2. The trim removed 4 bases at V and 7 bases at J, leaving 6 bases unmatched. The CDR3 covers 14 residues. Written as DNA, the CDR3 is TGTGCCAGCAGTTCCGGGACTAGCGTCGGGACCCAGTACTTC. Its translation: CASSSGTSVGTQYF.